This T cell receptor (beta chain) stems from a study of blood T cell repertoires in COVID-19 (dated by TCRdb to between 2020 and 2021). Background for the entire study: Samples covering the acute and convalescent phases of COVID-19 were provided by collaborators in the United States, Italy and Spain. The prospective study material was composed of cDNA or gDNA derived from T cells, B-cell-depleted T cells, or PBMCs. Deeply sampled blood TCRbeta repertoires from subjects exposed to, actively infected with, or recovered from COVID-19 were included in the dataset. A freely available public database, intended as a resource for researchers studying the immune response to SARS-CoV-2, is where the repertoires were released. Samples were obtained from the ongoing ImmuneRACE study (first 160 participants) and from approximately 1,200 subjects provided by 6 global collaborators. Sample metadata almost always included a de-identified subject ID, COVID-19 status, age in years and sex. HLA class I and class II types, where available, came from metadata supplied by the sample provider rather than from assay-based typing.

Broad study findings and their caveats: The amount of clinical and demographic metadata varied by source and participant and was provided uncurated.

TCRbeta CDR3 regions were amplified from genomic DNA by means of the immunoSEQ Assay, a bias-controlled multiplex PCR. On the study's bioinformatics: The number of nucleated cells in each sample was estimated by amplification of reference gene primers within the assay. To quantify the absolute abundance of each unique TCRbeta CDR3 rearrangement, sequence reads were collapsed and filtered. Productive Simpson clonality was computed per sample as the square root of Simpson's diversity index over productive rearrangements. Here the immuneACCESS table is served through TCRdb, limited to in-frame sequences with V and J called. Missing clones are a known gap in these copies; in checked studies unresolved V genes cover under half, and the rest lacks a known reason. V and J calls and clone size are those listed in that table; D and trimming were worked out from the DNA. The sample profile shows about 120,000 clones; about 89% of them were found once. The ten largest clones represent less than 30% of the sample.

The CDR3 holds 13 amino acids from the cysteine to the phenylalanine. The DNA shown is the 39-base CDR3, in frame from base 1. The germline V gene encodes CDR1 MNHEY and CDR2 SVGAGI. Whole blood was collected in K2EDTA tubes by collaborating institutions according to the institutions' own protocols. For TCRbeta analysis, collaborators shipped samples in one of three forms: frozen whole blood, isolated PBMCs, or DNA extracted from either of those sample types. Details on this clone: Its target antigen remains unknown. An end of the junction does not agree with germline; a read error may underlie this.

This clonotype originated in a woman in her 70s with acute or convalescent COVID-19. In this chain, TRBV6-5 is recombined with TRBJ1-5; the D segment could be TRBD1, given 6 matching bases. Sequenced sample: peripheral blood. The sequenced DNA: TGTGCCAGCAGTTACGGGGGCAACCAGCCCCAGCATTTT. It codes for CASSYGGNQPQHF.